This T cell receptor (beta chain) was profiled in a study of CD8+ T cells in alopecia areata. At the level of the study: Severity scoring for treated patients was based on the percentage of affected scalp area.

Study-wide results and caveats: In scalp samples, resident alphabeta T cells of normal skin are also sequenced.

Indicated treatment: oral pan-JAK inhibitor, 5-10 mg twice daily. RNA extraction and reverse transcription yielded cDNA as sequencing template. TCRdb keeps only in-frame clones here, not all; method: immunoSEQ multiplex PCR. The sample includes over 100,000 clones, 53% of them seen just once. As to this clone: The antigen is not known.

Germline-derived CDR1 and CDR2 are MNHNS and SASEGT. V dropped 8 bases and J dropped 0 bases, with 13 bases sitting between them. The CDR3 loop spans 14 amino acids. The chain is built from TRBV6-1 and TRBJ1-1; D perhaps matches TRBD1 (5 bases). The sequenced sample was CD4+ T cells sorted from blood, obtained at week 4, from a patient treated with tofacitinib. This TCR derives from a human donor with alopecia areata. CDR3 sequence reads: CASRDRYMNTEAFF. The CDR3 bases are TGTGCCAGCCGGGACCGATATATGAACACTGAAGCTTTCTTT.